Listed here are 17 T cell receptor beta chains from one sample, sequenced in a study of blood T cell repertoires in COVID-19. The method was immunoSEQ multiplex PCR; TCRdb's version includes in-frame clones alone and lacks a portion of them. Of 150,000 to 200,000 clones listed, around 85% are singletons. The sample taken for sequencing was peripheral blood. All receptors derive from a human donor in a cohort sampled during active COVID-19.

This chain joins TRBV6-1 and TRBJ2-2; D is perhaps TRBD1 (5 bases). The germline V gene has CDR1 MNHNS and CDR2 SASEGT. Trimming removed 3 bases at V and 7 bases at J, with 9 bases between. This CDR3 has 13 residues. The CDR3 here is CASSDRVDGELFF. The CDR3 DNA reads TGTGCCAGCAGTGACAGGGTCGACGGGGAGCTGTTTTTT.

CDR3 in DNA: TGTGCCAGCAGTTTAGGACAGGGTGGCTACACCTTC. Its protein product is CASSLGQGGYTF. V usage is TRBV12-3 or TRBV12-4 and J usage is TRBJ1-2; 7 bases are a match to TRBD1. The CDR3 consists of 12 residues. The V and J ends lost 1 base and 7 bases, in that order; junction bases with no gene match: 0.

The rearrangement uses TRBV28 and TRBJ1-1; D is unresolved. CDR1 is MDHEN and CDR2 is SYDVKM in the germline V gene. This CDR3 spans 15 amino acids. Trimming left V 1 base short and J 0 bases short, with 9 bases between. The CDR3 DNA sequence: TGTGCCAGCAGTTTATTGGAGTTCATGAACACTGAAGCTTTCTTT. Amino acids: CASSLLEFMNTEAFF.

The V call is TRBV3-1 (or the pseudogene TRBV3-2), the J call TRBJ2-7; the match to TRBD2 covers 10 bases. The CDR3 totals 14 residues. J gave up 4 bases and V 2 bases, and 2 bases lay outside the gene matches. Germline CDR1 LGHDT, CDR2 YNNKEL (reference sequence). The CDR3: CASSQIAGGYEQYF. CDR3 nucleotides: TGTGCCAGCAGCCAAATAGCGGGAGGATACGAGCAGTACTTC.

The chain recombines TRBV10-3 with TRBJ1-1; D call uncertain. The CDR3 runs to 13 residues. With 3 bases removed from V and 9 bases from J, the gap between germline ends came to 14 bases. Germline V CDR1 and CDR2: ENHRY, SYGVKD. In DNA form, the CDR3 reads TGTGCCATCAGTGAAAACGGAGACTTAAAAGCTTTCTTT. Its protein is CAISENGDLKAFF.

This clone appeared a single time. The chain employs TRBV11-2 and TRBJ2-7; 8 bases agree with TRBD2. V lost 1 base and J lost 2; bases outside the gene matches: 7. The germline gives CDR1 SGHAT, CDR2 FQNNGV. The CDR3 loop spans 16 amino acids. CDR3 DNA: TGTGCCAGCAGCTTAGCCCCGGGACTAGGACCCTACGAGCAGTACTTC. It translates to CASSLAPGLGPYEQYF.

The chain employs TRBV4-3 and TRBJ1-1; D is ambiguous. In germline, CDR1 is LGHNA, CDR2 YSLEER. Between the trimmed V and J ends, which lost 5 bases and 4 bases, there was a span of 11 bases. The CDR3 loop spans 13 amino acids. CDR3 region: CASSTGTGTEAFF. DNA for the CDR3: TGCGCCAGCAGCACGGGAACCGGCACTGAAGCTTTCTTT.

The V call is TRBV11-2, the J call TRBJ1-4; 10 bases align to TRBD1. This CDR3 is 15 amino acids long. V dropped 5 bases and J dropped 6; count of bases not matched to a gene: 6. Looked up from germline, CDR1 is SGHAT and CDR2 is FQNNGV. The CDR3 DNA reads TGTGCCAGCAGCCCTGGGACAGGGGCGGATGAAAAACTGTTTTTT. This gives the protein CASSPGTGADEKLFF.

The chain uses TRBV6-6 and TRBJ2-7; 10 bases are a match to TRBD2. After removal of 0 bases from V and 4 bases from J, the junction contained 3 bases not matched to a gene. CDR3 length: 15 amino acids. Germline values: CDR1 MNHNY, CDR2 SVGAGI (reference sequence). This chain's CDR3 is CASSYSASGGYEQYF. For the CDR3, the DNA is TGTGCCAGCAGTTACTCGGCTAGCGGGGGATACGAGCAGTACTTC.

The chain's CDR3 is CAVPGTSDETQYF. The CDR3 DNA is TGTGCCGTTCCCGGGACTAGCGACGAGACCCAGTACTTC. The V gene is TRBV2, the J gene TRBJ2-5; TRBD2 aligns across 10 bases. J lost 5 bases, V lost 11 bases, and 8 bases had no gene match. Germline-derived CDR1 and CDR2 are SNHLY and FYNNEI. This CDR3 comprises 13 residues.

The chain is built from TRBV5-1 and TRBJ2-5; TRBD1 matches at 7 bases. The germline V gene encodes CDR1 SGHRS and CDR2 YFSETQ. Germline trimming cut 4 bases from V and 3 bases from J; bases unmatched to any gene: 15. The length of the CDR3 is 17 residues. The CDR3 DNA is TGCGCCAGCAGCCGGCGACCGGGACAGCCTACAAAAGAGACCCAGTACTTC. Translated, it gives CASSRRPGQPTKETQYF.

The rearrangement links TRBV4-1 to TRBJ1-3; D is unclear. CDR3 length equals 16 residues. Germline V gene data show CDR1 as MGHRA and CDR2 as YSYEKL. V dropped 3 bases and J dropped 7 bases, with 19 bases sitting between them. The chain's CDR3 is CASSHPGWRTRNTIYF. In DNA form, the CDR3 reads TGCGCCAGCAGCCATCCCGGGTGGAGGACTCGGAACACCATATATTTT.

The V call is TRBV3-1 (or the pseudogene TRBV3-2), the J call TRBJ1-2; possible D gene TRBD1, 5 bases. Germline V lookup: CDR1 LGHDT, CDR2 YNNKEL (reference sequence). V shed 6 bases and J shed 13 bases, with 21 bases lying between them. The CDR3 loop spans 13 amino acids. CDR3 bases: TGTGCCAGCAGTCCGCCCGGGACTTCTTATGCCACCTTC. Translating it yields CASSPPGTSYATF.

With regard to this clone: The germline gene is not matched at one end of the junction; a read error may be the cause. The chain carries TRBV5-1 and TRBJ2-2, with D perhaps matching TRBD2 (5 bases). Germline assignment: CDR1 SGHRS and CDR2 YFSETQ. The CDR3 is 17 amino acids. CDR3 DNA sequence: TGCGCCAGCAGCTTGGAAACGTTATGGCGCGAACACCGGGGAGCTGTTTTT. It codes for CASSLETLWREHRGAVF.

The chain combines TRBV15 with TRBJ2-7; 7 positions match TRBD1. CDR3 size: 15 residues. In germline, CDR1 is LNHNV, CDR2 YYDKDF (reference sequence). V gave up 3 bases and J gave up 0 bases; unmatched junction bases: 5. The CDR3 loop reads CATSRPGQTSYEQYF. Here the CDR3 DNA reads TGTGCCACCAGCAGGCCGGGACAGACCTCCTACGAGCAGTACTTC.

The rearrangement links TRBV19 to TRBJ2-7; TRBD2 agrees at 7 bases. Looked up from germline, CDR1 is LNHDA and CDR2 is SQIVND (reference sequence). Trimming at V came to 2 bases and at J to 2 bases, leaving 3 bases not matched to a gene. The CDR3 spans 14 residues. Here the CDR3 DNA reads TGTGCCAGTAGTATAATGAGCGGGACCTACGAGCAGTACTTC. This encodes CASSIMSGTYEQYF.

A single count supports this clone. The same CDR3 also results from other DNA sequences found in this sample. The rearrangement uses TRBV28 and TRBJ1-3, with unresolved D. Germline V gene data show CDR1 as MDHEN and CDR2 as SYDVKM. This CDR3 region has 13 residues. Trimming removed 8 bases from V and 0 bases from J, with 8 bases in between. CDR3 bases: TGTGCCAGCCGGACTGTCTCTGGAAACACCATATATTTT. This codes for CASRTVSGNTIYF.